This T cell receptor beta chain was sequenced during a study of T cells after yellow fever vaccination (dated by TCRdb to about 2019). Background on the whole study: The SMART-Seq v4 Ultra Low Input RNA kit was used to prepare libraries from fractions with low cell numbers. Two healthy male donors, one aged 18 to 30 and one aged 30 to 40 years, made up the cohort. Bulk PBMC replicates and cell subsets were isolated from blood drawn at multiple timepoints before and after both primary and secondary immunization. To track T-cell clones before and after primary and booster YFV17D yellow fever vaccination, bulk TCR alpha and beta repertoires were sequenced longitudinally.

Synthesis of TCR cDNA relied on 5'RACE template switching, a step that introduced a universal primer site along with unique molecular identifiers. Priming of cDNA synthesis was performed from both the TCR alpha and TCR beta constant segments. Library amplification used two PCR steps, and the second PCR step added sample barcodes and sequencing adapters. Sequencing of libraries was done on Illumina HiSeq 2500 (2x100 bp) or NovaSeq (2x150 bp). As for how the authors treated the data: MIGEC was used to demultiplex reads and collapse the reads into UMI consensus sequences, and MiXCR was used for V(D)J alignment. Using edgeR on replicate PBMC samples, clonotypes were called vaccine-responding if FDR was below 0.01 and the log2 fold change was above 5 up to day 15. CD4 or CD8 identity was assigned to each bulk clonotype according to whether the clonotype was present at higher abundance in the sequenced CD4 repertoire or the sequenced CD8 repertoire. The raw public data were reprocessed by TCRdb itself: fastp quality trimming at Q25, MiXCR clonotype calling, in-frame beta chains only. Each entry merges the rows of one CDR3 protein and shows their most common DNA and genes. The V and J calls come from TCRdb's annotation, not from the publication. This sample comprises 110,000 to 150,000 distinct CDR3 sequences, less than 8.5% of them detected only once. Together, the top ten hold about 0.61% of the sample.

General conclusions and limits of the study: A small fraction of clonotypes appeared in both the CD4 and CD8 compartments, likely as a result of convergent recombination. The secondary T-cell response was weaker than the primary response but faster, peaking on day 5 instead of day 15. After the booster, most clones that had expanded after primary vaccination were detected again (roughly 96% of CD4 and around 88% of CD8), suggesting broad maintenance of memory. Computational filtering was required because FACS-sorted repertoires could contain abundant contaminating clonotypes from the bulk population. Because the study included only two donors, the extent to which the findings can be generalized is limited.

This clonotype was found many times. What antigen it recognizes has not been identified. Per-base qualities were not stored, and no clone one base away is much larger. In light of the paper, this sample's treatment or condition label describes: live attenuated yellow fever vaccine strain. PBMCs were isolated from peripheral blood using a standard Ficoll-Paque protocol. Dynabeads CD4 and CD8 positive selection kits were used to isolate CD4 and CD8 T-cell fractions. RNA was extracted with TriZol from bulk PBMCs, CD4 and CD8 fractions, and dextramer-positive and dextramer-negative fractions. CDR3 length: 13 amino acids, cysteine to phenylalanine. Only CDR3 DNA remains: 39 bases, in frame from the first base. V lost 3 bases and J lost 0 bases; the stretch between them is 7 bases long. CDR1 is given as DFQATT and CDR2 as SNEGSKA, both from the germline V gene (reference sequence).

The clonotype was recovered from a young man who received the YFV17D yellow fever vaccine. The sample consisted of CD4+ T cells sorted from PBMCs, taken 10 days after the yellow fever booster vaccination. The chain is encoded by TRBV20-1 joined to TRBJ2-3; no D segment can be confidently identified. The DNA is TGCAGTGCTAGGCGGCCCAGCACAGATACGCAGTATTTT. It translates as CSARRPSTDTQYF.